This TCR beta chain derives from a study of T cells in Graves' hyperthyroidism and ophthalmopathy. Overall study results and limits: Blood also held most thyroid clonotypes expanded beyond 0.001. Prediction of ophthalmopathy progression came a median 6.5 months pre-onset.

Template material for amplifying TCR beta CDR3 regions consisted of RNA transcripts. The HTBI primer set drove a first-round RT-PCR of the TCR CDR3. TCRdb independently ran MiXCR on the multiplex PCR reads; one entry per CDR3 protein. The sample has about 360,000 distinct CDR3 sequences, approximately 13% seen once. This clonotype was recorded at least ten times. Its antigen is unknown. Calling Graves' hyperthyroidism stable meant ophthalmopathy did not progress within 18 months. Patients were aged 18 to 65, had disease duration under 2 months, and had newly diagnosed hyperthyroidism. The source of this sequence is a woman between 18 and 29 years old with Graves' hyperthyroidism. The sample comprised blood.

In DNA form, the CDR3 reads TGTGCCAGCAGGTATTACGGCGCGGGACAGGGGTTGACCTACGAGCAGTACTTC. This sequence encodes CASRYYGAGQGLTYEQYF. The genes are TRBV7-9 and TRBJ2-7, with 10 bases identical to TRBD1. V shed 6 bases and J 2 bases; nucleotides not matched to a gene: 16. Per the germline V gene, CDR1 is SEHNR and CDR2 is FQNEAQ (reference sequence). The CDR3 has 18 amino acids.